The clone carrying this T cell receptor (beta chain) was seen a single time. The source of the sample is a study of blood T cell repertoires in COVID-19. Study-level information: Some COVID-19 samples were acute and others convalescent; all came from the United States, Italy and Spain.

In the original workflow: Estimated nucleated cell counts came from reference gene primer amplification. Sequencing used immunoSEQ multiplex PCR; TCRdb keeps in-frame clones, though not all of them. V and J calls and clone size are copied from that table; D and trimming were computed from the DNA. The repertoire includes 250,000 or so clones, around 88% of them detected once, and under 8% sits in the top ten. The V and J ends lost 6 bases and 1 base, in that order; junction bases with no gene match: 2. The length of the CDR3 is 13 residues. Germline V gene lookup returns CDR1 MNHEY and CDR2 SMNVEV (reference sequence).

Sequenced: peripheral blood. The chain recombines TRBV27 with TRBJ2-7; 8 positions match TRBD2. This clonotype was sampled from a woman aged 25 to 45 with COVID-19, enrolled during active disease. The CDR3: CASRSSGSYEQYF. DNA of the CDR3: TGTGCCAGCAGGTCTAGCGGGTCCTACGAGCAGTACTTC.